These 25 T cell receptor beta chains were sequenced from one sample in a study of OX40 agonist ivuxolimab in advanced cancers. Sequenced by immunoSEQ multiplex PCR; TCRdb stores in-frame clones only, minus some. The data hold approximately 71,000 clones, with around 94% observed a single time. This specimen was CD4+ or CD8+ T cells sorted from blood, taken in a trial of the OX40 agonist ivuxolimab. Receptors originate from an adult with an advanced solid tumor such as melanoma, head and neck, liver or kidney cancer.

This clone was counted a single time. The CDR3 DNA is TGTGCCAGCAGCGTAGGCCAGGGGGTATATGGCTACACCTTC. Amino acids: CASSVGQGVYGYTF. The rearrangement uses TRBV9 and TRBJ1-2; 7 positions match TRBD1. The germline gives CDR1 SGDLS, CDR2 YYNGEE. This CDR3 is 14 amino acids long. J gave up 5 bases and V 0 bases, and 4 bases lay outside the gene matches.

The V gene is TRBV9, the J gene TRBJ1-2; TRBD1 matches at 8 bases. CDR1 and CDR2 (germline): SGDLS, YYNGEE. This CDR3 spans 15 amino acids. V shed 4 bases and J 0 bases; nucleotides not matched to a gene: 5. For the CDR3, the DNA is TGTGCCAGCAGCCTACGGGACAGGCCTAACTATGGCTACACCTTC. Residues: CASSLRDRPNYGYTF.

V usage is TRBV9 and J usage is TRBJ2-7; 8 bases are a match to TRBD1. Trimming took 0 bases from V and 1 from J; bases not matched to a gene: 3. The germline gives CDR1 SGDLS, CDR2 YYNGEE. This CDR3 comprises 15 residues. CDR3 sequence (DNA): TGTGCCAGCAGCGTAGGTTGGACAGGGTCCTACGAGCAGTACTTC. Protein product: CASSVGWTGSYEQYF.

This chain joins TRBV11-2 and TRBJ2-7, with D possibly being TRBD2 (6 bases). Germline loops: CDR1 SGHAT, CDR2 FQNNGV. V dropped 5 bases and J dropped 1 base, with 18 bases sitting between them. CDR3 length equals 16 residues. CDR3 bases: TGTGCCAGCAGCCCCTTCCCCGGGGGTTGGTCCTACGAGCAGTACTTC. It specifies CASSPFPGGWSYEQYF.

J is TRBJ2-7 and V is TRBV27; D not resolved. Trimming cost V 2 bases and J 2 bases, with 10 bases left between them. The CDR3 consists of 14 residues. Germline V gene lookup returns CDR1 MNHEY and CDR2 SMNVEV (reference sequence). CDR3 region: CASSLVAAAYEQYF. The DNA for the CDR3 is TGTGCCAGCAGTTTAGTCGCCGCGGCCTACGAGCAGTACTTC.

The chain carries TRBV29-1 and TRBJ2-6, with TRBD1 identical over 7 bases. Germline V gives CDR1 SQVTM, CDR2 ANQGSEA. J gave up 4 bases and V 4 bases, and 13 bases lay outside the gene matches. This CDR3 spans 17 amino acids. The CDR3 DNA follows: TGCAGCGTTGTCTCTACAGGGGTAGACTCCGGGGCCAACGTCCTGACTTTC. This sequence encodes CSVVSTGVDSGANVLTF.

V usage is TRBV5-6 and J usage is TRBJ2-1; the match to TRBD1 covers 9 bases. Germline V gene lookup returns CDR1 SGHDT and CDR2 YYEEEE. The CDR3 has 12 residues. The junction had 7 bases not matched to a gene; V was cut back by 3 bases and J by 15 bases. The DNA of the CDR3 is TGTGCCAGCAGCTGGGGGGACAGGGCCTGGTTCTTC. This codes for CASSWGDRAWFF.

This clone was found once. The CDR3 DNA reads TGCGCCAGCAGCTTTGGGACAGATACGCAGTATTTT. Protein product: CASSFGTDTQYF. V is TRBV5-1 and J is TRBJ2-3; D is uncertain. CDR1 and CDR2 (germline): SGHRS, YFSETQ. Trimming pared 2 bases from V and 3 bases from J, leaving 4 bases between. The CDR3 spans 12 residues.

The chain uses TRBV6-5 and TRBJ2-7; TRBD1 agrees at 9 bases. The CDR3 has 15 amino acids. V was clipped by 4 bases and J by 3 bases; unmatched bases: 7. Germline V CDR1 and CDR2: MNHEY, SVGAGI. As DNA, the CDR3 is TGTGCCAGCAGTTCCTTACAGGGGGCAATCTACGAGCAGTACTTC. This encodes CASSSLQGAIYEQYF.

Details on this clone: Other DNA sequences in the same sample also yield this CDR3. The chain is built from TRBV9 and TRBJ2-7; D is unclear. The CDR3 length is 13 residues. Germline V gives CDR1 SGDLS, CDR2 YYNGEE. The V end lost 0 bases, the J end lost 6 bases, and 10 bases lay between the germline ends. CDR3 loop: CASSVEIFSEQYF. CDR3 nucleotides: TGTGCCAGCAGCGTAGAAATTTTCTCCGAGCAGTACTTC.

For the CDR3, the DNA is TGTGCCAGCAGCCCTGTCGAGGACAGGGGTCTGTTTTTT. Amino acids: CASSPVEDRGLFF. The rearrangement joins TRBV9 to TRBJ1-4; 9 bases line up with TRBD1. V was clipped by 4 bases and J by 14 bases; unmatched bases: 9. Germline V CDR1 and CDR2: SGDLS, YYNGEE. There are 13 residues in the CDR3.

This clone is a singleton in its sample. The chain uses TRBV11-3 and TRBJ2-2; weak D call: TRBD1 (6 bases). The ends were cut back, 5 bases at V and 6 bases at J, with 19 bases in the middle. CDR3 length equals 16 residues. CDR1 is SGHNT and CDR2 is YENEEA in the germline V gene. The CDR3 DNA sequence: TGTGCCAGCAGCCCTTGGGGCGGACAGACCGCCGGGGAGCTGTTTTTT. It specifies CASSPWGGQTAGELFF.

This clone appeared once. The chain uses TRBV9 and TRBJ2-7; 10 bases line up with TRBD1. V dropped 0 bases and J dropped 3; count of bases not matched to a gene: 3. Germline CDR1 reads SGDLS; CDR2 reads YYNGEE. CDR3 length equals 15 residues. The CDR3 spells CASSVEGTGVYEQYF. The CDR3 region has the DNA TGTGCCAGCAGCGTAGAGGGGACAGGGGTCTACGAGCAGTACTTC.

This chain links TRBV27 with TRBJ2-1, with a tentative D call TRBD2 (5 bases). Germline CDR1 MNHEY, CDR2 SMNVEV (reference sequence). V lost 3 bases, J lost 0 bases, and 6 bases lay in between. The CDR3 totals 14 residues. CDR3 in amino acids: CASSFGSSYNEQFF. Written as DNA, the CDR3 is TGTGCCAGCAGTTTTGGGAGCTCCTACAATGAGCAGTTCTTC.

To note about this clone: The sample has other DNA sequences that encode this CDR3 too. The V and J genes are TRBV7-9 and TRBJ2-3; D is ambiguous. V was trimmed by 1 base and J by 1 base, leaving 3 bases between them. From germline, CDR1 is SEHNR and CDR2 FQNEAQ (reference sequence). This CDR3 spans 13 amino acids. CDR3 loop: CASSLVGTDTQYF. The CDR3 nucleotides read TGTGCCAGCAGCTTAGTGGGCACAGATACGCAGTATTTT.

This chain uses TRBV9 with TRBJ2-5; 7 nucleotides agree with TRBD2. In germline, CDR1 is SGDLS, CDR2 YYNGEE. Germline trimming cut 0 bases from V and 2 bases from J; bases unmatched to any gene: 4. The CDR3 is 15 residues long. The CDR3 is CASSVGSSGQETQYF. The CDR3 DNA sequence: TGTGCCAGCAGCGTAGGTTCTAGCGGACAAGAGACCCAGTACTTC.

In the case of this clone: Compared with germline, one end of the junction differs, possibly owing to a read error. J is TRBJ2-1 and V is TRBV27, with 11 bases that match TRBD2. CDR1 is MNHEY and CDR2 is SMNVEV in the germline V gene (reference sequence). This CDR3 comprises 17 residues. The chain's CDR3 is CASSADASGRSFNEQFF. CDR3 sequence (DNA): TGTGCCAGCAGTGCAGATGCTAGCGGGAGGTCCTTCAATGAGCAGTTCTTC.

Note on this clone: One end of the junction varies from germline; a read error may be responsible. The rearrangement uses TRBV28 and TRBJ2-7, with D possibly matching TRBD2 (5 bases). Germline CDR1 is MDHEN and CDR2 is SYDVKM. The CDR3 is made up of 14 amino acids. CDR3 protein: CASSLGSSSDEQYF. The CDR3 region has the DNA TGTGCCAGCAGTTTAGGGTCTAGCTCCGACGAGCAGTACTTC.

This chain joins TRBV2 and TRBJ2-1, with 8 nucleotides matching TRBD2. Germline-derived CDR1 and CDR2 are SNHLY and FYNNEI. V was clipped by 7 bases and J by 8 bases; unmatched bases: 13. The CDR3 is 15 amino acids. The CDR3 nucleotides are TGTGCCAGCATGGAGCGGGAGCTCATTCGGGATGAGCAGTTCTTC. Its protein is CASMERELIRDEQFF.

CDR3 nucleotide sequence: TGTGCCAGCAGTTCCTGGGCACGGGCTAGGGGAAACACCATATATTTT. Translating gives CASSSWARARGNTIYF. The chain uses TRBV28 and TRBJ1-3; D remains unclear. Trimming pared 4 bases from V and 4 bases from J, leaving 17 bases between. This CDR3 has 16 residues. Germline loops: CDR1 MDHEN, CDR2 SYDVKM.

The V gene is TRBV7-9, the J gene TRBJ2-1, with D maybe TRBD2 (6 bases). The CDR3 runs 14 residues. CDR1 and CDR2 (germline): SEHNR, FQNEAQ (reference sequence). V was trimmed by 2 bases and J by 7 bases, leaving 12 bases between them. Here the CDR3 reads CASSLNAGRNEQFF. In DNA, the CDR3 is TGTGCCAGCAGCTTAAACGCAGGGAGGAATGAGCAGTTCTTC.

The chain links TRBV6-1 to TRBJ2-7; unclear D gene. From germline, CDR1 is MNHNS and CDR2 SASEGT. The V gene lost 7 bases and the J gene lost 2 bases, with 9 bases spanning the gap. The CDR3 extends over 12 amino acids. CDR3 residues: CASTLSPYEQYF. The CDR3 coding sequence is TGTGCCAGCACCCTCTCGCCCTACGAGCAGTACTTC.

V is TRBV11-1 and J is TRBJ2-1, with 11 bases fitting TRBD1. Trimming took 1 base from V and 8 from J; bases not matched to a gene: 1. Germline-derived CDR1 and CDR2 are SGHAT and FQDESV (reference sequence). The CDR3 is made up of 14 amino acids. CDR3 loop: CASSLGTGGDEQFF. The CDR3 region has the DNA TGTGCCAGCAGCTTAGGGACAGGGGGCGATGAGCAGTTCTTC.

The chain combines TRBV27 with TRBJ1-2; 7 bases align to TRBD1. Germline V gene data show CDR1 as MNHEY and CDR2 as SMNVEV (reference sequence). This CDR3 has 13 residues. Unmatched junction bases numbered 5, after V lost 2 bases and J lost 8 bases. The CDR3 DNA reads TGTGCCAGCAGTTTAGGGCAGGGGGAGGGCTACACCTTC. Its translation: CASSLGQGEGYTF.

This chain joins TRBV20-1 and TRBJ2-1; no definite D call. This CDR3 is 11 amino acids long. Trimming took off 6 bases at V and 9 bases at J, with 12 bases between the two ends. Germline CDR1 and CDR2: DFQATT and SNEGSKA (reference sequence). The chain's CDR3 is CSAVTGSEQFF. DNA of the CDR3: TGCAGTGCGGTAACTGGAAGTGAGCAGTTCTTC.